Sequencing of this TCR beta chain was carried out in a study of blood T cell repertoires in COVID-19. Whole-study context: Acute and convalescent COVID-19 specimens originated in the United States, Italy and Spain.

This CDR3 contains 15 residues. Trimming cost V 5 bases and J 3 bases; bases outside gene matches: 7. Germline CDR1 and CDR2: SEHNR and FQNEAQ (reference sequence). Some clones are missing from TCRdb's copy, which holds only in-frame ones; the method was immunoSEQ multiplex PCR. This sample yields fewer than 200,000 clones, of which about 87% are seen a single time; 3.9% belongs to the top ten. The sequenced sample was peripheral blood. The gene calls are TRBV7-9 and TRBJ2-1, with 7 positions matching TRBD2. This clonotype originated in a woman aged 55 to 70 who had recovered from COVID-19. In DNA form, the CDR3 reads TGTGCCAGCAGCATGGAGCGGGGTTTCTACAATGAGCAGTTCTTC. Translated, it gives CASSMERGFYNEQFF.